This T cell receptor beta chain came from a study of OX40 agonist ivuxolimab in advanced cancers. At the level of the study: Ivuxolimab, which is an agonistic anti-OX40 (CD134) antibody, was administered to the patients. Study-level points and caveats: Researchers did not establish what antigens the expanded peripheral T cells target.

This clone was picked up one time. What it recognizes is unknown. The CDR3 loop spans 13 amino acids. With 4 bases removed from V and 7 bases from J, the gap between germline ends came to 13 bases. The germline gives CDR1 PRHDT, CDR2 FYEKMQ (reference sequence). TCRdb's table, derived via immunoSEQ multiplex PCR, lists solely in-frame clones and lacks some. The sample records 20,000 or so clones, over 65% being singletons. The receptor's source is an adult with an advanced solid tumor such as melanoma, head and neck, liver or kidney cancer. This chain links TRBV13 with TRBJ1-1, with a possible D match to TRBD1 (6 bases). This sample comprised CD4+ or CD8+ T cells sorted from blood, obtained in a trial of the OX40 agonist ivuxolimab. The CDR3 spells CASSWGQQNEAFF. In DNA form, the CDR3 reads TGTGCCAGCAGCTGGGGACAACAAAATGAAGCTTTCTTT.